One TCR beta chain is described in this entry. These data belong to a study of blood T cell repertoires in COVID-19. Across the whole study: Samples representing acute and convalescent COVID-19 were sourced from the United States, Italy and Spain. PBMCs, B-cell-depleted T cells, or T cells were the source of the cDNA or gDNA that made up the material.

As processed by the authors: Quantification of nucleated cells was approximated via reference gene primer amplification. Measured with immunoSEQ multiplex PCR; TCRdb has only the in-frame clones, and not every one. Clone size and V and J calls were adopted from that table, with D and trimming inferred from the DNA. The table shows 200,000 or so clones, with over 70% occurring only once. The sequence was obtained from a woman in her sixties or seventies with acute or convalescent COVID-19. The sample was peripheral blood.

The CDR3 loop reads CASSGTVSGNTIYF. DNA for the CDR3: TGTGCCAGCAGCGGGACAGTCTCTGGAAACACCATATATTTT. The chain uses TRBV2 and TRBJ1-3; 7 nucleotides line up with TRBD1. In germline, CDR1 is SNHLY, CDR2 FYNNEI. This CDR3 spans 14 amino acids. V was pared by 6 bases and J by 0 bases, with 2 bases of the junction left unmatched.